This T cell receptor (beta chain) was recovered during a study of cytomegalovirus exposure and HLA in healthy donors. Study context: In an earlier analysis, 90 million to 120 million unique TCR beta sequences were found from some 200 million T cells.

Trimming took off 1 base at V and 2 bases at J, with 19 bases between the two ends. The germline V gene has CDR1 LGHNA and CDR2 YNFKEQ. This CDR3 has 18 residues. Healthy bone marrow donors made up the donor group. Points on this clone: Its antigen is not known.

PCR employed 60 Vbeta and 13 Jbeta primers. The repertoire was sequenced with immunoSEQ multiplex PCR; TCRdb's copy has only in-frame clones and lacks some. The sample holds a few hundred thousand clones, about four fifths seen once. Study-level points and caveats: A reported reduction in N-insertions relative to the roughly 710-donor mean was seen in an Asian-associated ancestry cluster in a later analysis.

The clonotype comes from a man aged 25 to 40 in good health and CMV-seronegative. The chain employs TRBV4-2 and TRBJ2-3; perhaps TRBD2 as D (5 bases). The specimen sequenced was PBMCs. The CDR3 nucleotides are TGTGCCAGCAGCCAAGCTCGGTGGAGGCTGACCTACACAGATACGCAGTATTTT. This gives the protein CASSQARWRLTYTDTQYF.